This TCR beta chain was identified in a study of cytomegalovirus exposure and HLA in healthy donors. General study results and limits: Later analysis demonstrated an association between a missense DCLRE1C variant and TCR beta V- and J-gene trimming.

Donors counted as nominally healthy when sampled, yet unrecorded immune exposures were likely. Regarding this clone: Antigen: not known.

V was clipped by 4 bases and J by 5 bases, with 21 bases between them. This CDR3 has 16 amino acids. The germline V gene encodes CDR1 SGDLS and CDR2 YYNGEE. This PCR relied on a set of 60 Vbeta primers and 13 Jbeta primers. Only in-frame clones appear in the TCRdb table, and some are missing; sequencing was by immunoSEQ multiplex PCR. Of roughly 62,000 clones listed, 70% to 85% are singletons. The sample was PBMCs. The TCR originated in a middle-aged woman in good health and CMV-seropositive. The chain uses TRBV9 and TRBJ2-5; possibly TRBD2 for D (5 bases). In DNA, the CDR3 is TGTGCCAGCAGCCCCAGCCCCGGGAACGGTTGGGAGACCCAGTACTTC. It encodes CASSPSPGNGWETQYF.